These 8 T cell receptor beta chains came from one sample sequenced in a study of T cells after yellow fever vaccination. TCRdb ran MiXCR on the 5' RACE reads and lists one entry per CDR3 protein. This table has some 160,000 distinct CDR3 sequences, about a tenth appearing once. Sequences were derived from CD8+ T cells sorted from PBMCs, sampled 45 days after the yellow fever booster vaccination. The source of these receptors is a young man who received the YFV17D yellow fever vaccine.

This chain's CDR3 is CASSRIASRSTDTQYF. The CDR3 DNA is TGTGCCAGCAGCCGGATAGCTAGCAGGAGCACAGATACGCAGTATTTT. V gene TRBV7-8 combines with J gene TRBJ2-3, with TRBD2 as a possible D gene (5 bases). There are 16 residues in the CDR3. Germline V gene sequence: CDR1 SGHVS, CDR2 FQNEAQ. V was trimmed by 5 bases and J by 0 bases, leaving 15 bases between them.

This clonotype was observed a handful of times. The chain combines TRBV20-1 with TRBJ1-2; the D is unclear. The CDR3 has 14 residues. In germline, CDR1 is DFQATT, CDR2 SNEGSKA (reference sequence). The V gene lost 0 bases and the J gene lost 2 bases, with 10 bases spanning the gap. CDR3 bases: TGCAGTGCTAGAGAAACGCAACCGAACTATGGCTACACCTTC. It translates to CSARETQPNYGYTF.

The genes are TRBV7-9 and TRBJ2-4; unclear D gene. Germline CDR1 SEHNR, CDR2 FQNEAQ (reference sequence). V gave up 1 base and J gave up 7 bases, with 5 bases separating them. CDR3 length: 12 amino acids. The CDR3 DNA reads as TGTGCCAGCAGCTTAGGTTCGAACATTCAGTACTTC. Its protein product is CASSLGSNIQYF.

The J gene is TRBJ2-7, the V gene TRBV10-3; 7 bases are shared with TRBD1. Trimming cost V 0 bases and J 3 bases; bases outside gene matches: 5. CDR1 ENHRY and CDR2 SYGVKD come from the germline V gene. The CDR3 totals 15 residues. CDR3 residues: CAISESGRGIYEQYV. The CDR3 DNA follows: TGTGCCATCAGTGAGTCGGGCAGGGGGATCTACGAGCAGTACGTC.

This clonotype was observed a handful of times. This chain links TRBV7-9 with TRBJ1-1; D is unresolved. This CDR3 comprises 14 residues. The ends were cut back, 6 bases at V and 1 base at J, with 12 bases in the middle. Germline V gene lookup returns CDR1 SEHNR and CDR2 FQNEAQ (reference sequence). CDR3 nucleotide sequence: TGTGCCAGCAGTCCCGGGCCGCCGAACACTGAAGCTTTCTTT. Protein: CASSPGPPNTEAFF.

The CDR3, as DNA: TGCAGTGCCATCGGGACAGCTGCAACTAATGAAAAACTGTTTTTT. This gives the protein CSAIGTAATNEKLFF. This chain connects TRBV20-1 to TRBJ1-4; TRBD1 agrees at 7 bases. The germline V gene has CDR1 DFQATT and CDR2 SNEGSKA (reference sequence). The trim removed 6 bases at V and 0 bases at J, leaving 7 bases unmatched. CDR3 length: 15 residues.

The chain carries TRBV6-5 and TRBJ2-3, with 9 bases identical to TRBD2. This CDR3 comprises 17 residues. The junction had 11 bases not matched to a gene; V was cut back by 2 bases and J by 5 bases. Germline values: CDR1 MNHEY, CDR2 SVGAGI. For the CDR3, the DNA is TGTGCCAGCAGTTACGGGTCTAGCGGGGATCGTGGAGATACGCAGTATTTT. Its translation: CASSYGSSGDRGDTQYF.

The chain is built from TRBV4-1 and TRBJ1-1, with TRBD1 identical over 7 bases. The CDR3 has 13 residues. Trimming at V came to 5 bases and at J to 4 bases, leaving 4 bases not matched to a gene. Germline CDR1 MGHRA, CDR2 YSYEKL. Here the CDR3 DNA reads TGCGCCAGCAGCACAGGGGTAACCACTGAAGCTTTCTTT. Translating it yields CASSTGVTTEAFF.